Listed here are 16 T cell receptor beta chains from one sample, sequenced in a study of long-term antiretroviral therapy in people with HIV. Version v3.0 of the immunoSEQ assay was performed at survey level. Clones were sequenced by immunoSEQ multiplex PCR, and TCRdb holds only the in-frame ones, with some missing. This table holds around 27,000 clones, about 86% found once. Source: unsorted PBMCs, taken around 4.5 years after starting antiretroviral therapy. These receptors were taken from a man younger than 45 with HIV.

The CDR3 region is CASSTPPRTDTQYF. In DNA form, the CDR3 reads TGTGCCAGCAGTACTCCCCCGCGCACAGATACGCAGTATTTT. The V gene is TRBV6-1, the J gene TRBJ2-3; D is uncertain. CDR3 length: 14 residues. Deletions cut 5 bases from V and 1 base from J, with 10 bases between. Germline V lookup: CDR1 MNHNS, CDR2 SASEGT.

This chain connects TRBV19 to TRBJ2-1, with a possible D match to TRBD2 (6 bases). CDR1 is LNHDA, CDR2 SQIVND, per germline (reference sequence). V was shortened by 6 bases and J by 5 bases, with 23 bases between the two germline ends. This CDR3 has 17 residues. The CDR3: CASSPHMGTVSDNEQFF. The CDR3 bases are TGTGCCAGTAGCCCTCATATGGGGACTGTATCCGACAATGAGCAGTTCTTC.

The rearrangement joins TRBV7-9 to TRBJ2-3, with 7 bases identical to TRBD1. The CDR3 loop spans 15 amino acids. The V segment lost 5 bases and the J segment 2 bases; nucleotides outside the gene matches: 7. Germline loops: CDR1 SEHNR, CDR2 FQNEAQ (reference sequence). CDR3 in DNA: TGTGCCAGCAGCCCGGACAGGTCCTACACAGATACGCAGTATTTT. It yields the protein CASSPDRSYTDTQYF.

This chain uses TRBV11-2 with TRBJ1-4, with TRBD1 identical over 7 bases. The germline V gene has CDR1 SGHAT and CDR2 FQNNGV. The CDR3 has 15 residues. V shed 5 bases and J 6 bases; nucleotides not matched to a gene: 9. The CDR3 region has the DNA TGTGCCAGCAGCCCCGGGACAGACGAATATGAAAAACTGTTTTTT. This sequence encodes CASSPGTDEYEKLFF.

This clone was observed a single time. The chain carries TRBV4-2 and TRBJ1-1; possibly TRBD1 for D (5 bases). CDR3 length: 17 residues. Germline V gene sequence: CDR1 LGHNA, CDR2 YNFKEQ. The V and J ends lost 1 base and 1 base respectively, with 16 bases between them. The CDR3 region is CASSQATGRSTNTEAFF. The DNA of the CDR3 is TGTGCCAGCAGCCAAGCTACAGGACGGTCAACGAACACTGAAGCTTTCTTT.

This rearrangement joins TRBV7-9 to TRBJ1-1; D is possibly TRBD1 (6 bases). CDR1 SEHNR and CDR2 FQNEAQ come from the germline V gene (reference sequence). This CDR3 comprises 15 residues. V lost 2 bases, J lost 7 bases, and 17 bases lay in between. The CDR3 nucleotides read TGTGCCAGCAGCTTATCCGGGGGCCCTAAAAATGAAGCTTTCTTT. Translated, it gives CASSLSGGPKNEAFF.

The gene calls are TRBV11-3 and TRBJ2-1; possibly TRBD1 or TRBD2 for D (5 bases each). The CDR3 has 14 amino acids. V was clipped by 0 bases and J by 6 bases, with 9 bases between them. CDR1 is SGHNT, CDR2 YENEEA, per germline. CDR3 sequence reads: CASSLEGESNEQFF. DNA of the CDR3: TGTGCCAGCAGCTTAGAGGGGGAATCCAATGAGCAGTTCTTC.

This clone was seen a handful of times. CDR3 sequence: CASSESRTWYGYTF. CDR3 DNA: TGTGCCAGCAGTGAATCTAGAACCTGGTATGGCTACACCTTC. This rearrangement joins TRBV2 to TRBJ1-2; no clear D gene. Germline CDR1 and CDR2: SNHLY and FYNNEI. The CDR3 has 14 residues. The V end was cut by 2 bases, the J end by 5 bases, with 12 bases between.

This chain's CDR3 is CASSQTTGTGEQYF. As DNA, the CDR3 is TGTGCCAGCAGCCAAACAACCGGGACAGGCGAGCAGTACTTC. The gene calls are TRBV9 and TRBJ2-7; 8 nucleotides agree with TRBD1. The CDR3 totals 14 residues. The V gene's germline CDR1 is SGDLS and CDR2 YYNGEE. The junction had 9 bases not matched to a gene; V was cut back by 4 bases and J by 6 bases.

The V and J genes are TRBV5-4 and TRBJ1-6, with a possible D match to TRBD1 (6 bases). Trimming removed 2 bases at V and 9 bases at J, with 12 bases between. CDR1 and CDR2 from the germline V gene are SGHNT and YYREEE (reference sequence). This CDR3 region has 14 residues. Written as DNA, the CDR3 is TGTGCCAGCAGCTTAGGGGGGGGCGCTTCACCCCTCCACTTT. Translating gives CASSLGGGASPLHF.

This chain links TRBV7-2 with TRBJ2-3; 10 bases are shared with TRBD1. Germline CDR1 reads SGHTA; CDR2 reads FQGNSA. There are 15 residues in the CDR3. J gave up 4 bases and V 4 bases, and 5 bases lay outside the gene matches. For the CDR3, the DNA is TGTGCCAGCAGCTCCGACAGGGGGCTCGCAGATACGCAGTATTTT. Its translation is CASSSDRGLADTQYF.

The chain employs TRBV19 and TRBJ2-1, with 9 bases identical to TRBD1. The CDR3 is made up of 17 amino acids. The V gene's germline CDR1 is LNHDA and CDR2 SQIVND (reference sequence). The J segment lost 7 bases and the V segment lost 4 bases, leaving 14 bases of the junction unmatched. The DNA for the CDR3 is TGTGCCAGTAGTACCCCCTACCGGGACAGGGCATTAAATGAGCAGTTCTTC. Encoded protein: CASSTPYRDRALNEQFF.

The V gene is TRBV9, the J gene TRBJ2-5; unclear D gene. The CDR3 is 14 amino acids. Germline assignment: CDR1 SGDLS and CDR2 YYNGEE. Trimming removed 1 base from V and 2 bases from J, with 9 bases in between. CDR3 in DNA: TGTGCCAGCAGCGTAAATCCCTTGCAAGAGACCCAGTACTTC. Translated: CASSVNPLQETQYF.

V is TRBV29-1 and J is TRBJ2-5, with 7 bases lining up with TRBD2. Unmatched junction bases numbered 7, after V lost 2 bases and J lost 4 bases. The germline V gene encodes CDR1 SQVTM and CDR2 ANQGSEA. CDR3 length: 14 amino acids. Written as DNA, the CDR3 is TGCAGCGTTGAAAGTACTCCGGGGGGAGAGACCCAGTACTTC. Amino acids: CSVESTPGGETQYF.

Concerning this clone: The junction departs from germline at one end; a sequencing error may be responsible. V usage is TRBV7-7 and J usage is TRBJ2-6; tentative D call: TRBD1 (6 bases). The CDR3 has 14 amino acids. Germline V gives CDR1 SSHAT, CDR2 FNYEAQ (reference sequence). CDR3 amino acids: CASSYRAGANVLTF. The DNA for the CDR3 is TGTGCTAGCAGTTACAGGGCTGGGGCCAACGTCCTGACTTTC.

The chain joins TRBV9 to TRBJ2-7; D is unclear. The CDR3 runs 13 residues. The V end lost 4 bases, the J end lost 3 bases, and 11 bases lay between the germline ends. Germline loops: CDR1 SGDLS, CDR2 YYNGEE. CDR3 sequence reads: CASSPPARYEQYF. The CDR3 DNA reads as TGTGCCAGCAGCCCTCCCGCGCGCTACGAGCAGTACTTC.